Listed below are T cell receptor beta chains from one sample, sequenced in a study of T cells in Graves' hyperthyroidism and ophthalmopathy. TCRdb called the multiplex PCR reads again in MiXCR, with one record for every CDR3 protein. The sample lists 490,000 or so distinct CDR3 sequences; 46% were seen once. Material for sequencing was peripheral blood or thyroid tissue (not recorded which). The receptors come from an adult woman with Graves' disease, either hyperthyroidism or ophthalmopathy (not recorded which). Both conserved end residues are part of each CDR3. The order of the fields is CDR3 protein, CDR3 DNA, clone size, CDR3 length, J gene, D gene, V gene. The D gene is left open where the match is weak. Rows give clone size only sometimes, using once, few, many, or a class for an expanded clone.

CATRGGNNSPLHF	TGTGCGACTCGGGGAGGGAATAATTCACCCCTCCACTTT	many	13	TRBJ1-6	NA	TRBV15
CASSLRDREHGELFF	TGTGCCAGCAGCCTCCGTGACAGGGAGCACGGGGAGCTGTTTTTT	NA	15	TRBJ2-2	TRBD1	TRBV5-4
CASRYTSAPNTGELFF	TGTGCCAGCAGATATACTAGCGCCCCGAACACCGGGGAGCTGTTTTTT	many	16	TRBJ2-2	TRBD2	TRBV7-9
CASSQGLYSLGTGNTIYF	TGTGCCAGCAGCCAAGGCTTGTACTCTCTTGGAACTGGAAACACCATATATTTT	NA	18	TRBJ1-3	NA	TRBV3-1
CASSPGHPSQPQHF	TGTGCCAGCAGTCCCGGACATCCGAGTCAGCCCCAGCATTTT	NA	14	TRBJ1-5	NA	TRBV25-1
CASSYPRDGNEQYF	TGTGCCAGCAGTTACCCACGCGATGGAAACGAGCAGTACTTC	NA	14	TRBJ2-7	NA	TRBV6-5
CSVGGHAEEKLFF	TGCAGCGTTGGGGGACACGCCGAGGAAAAACTGTTTTTT	many	13	TRBJ1-4	NA	TRBV29-1
CASSLAGGSYGYTF	TGCGCCAGCAGCTTGGCAGGGGGCAGCTATGGCTACACCTTC	many	14	TRBJ1-2	TRBD1	TRBV5-1
CASSTDGTSSYEQYF	TGTGCCAGCAGCACAGACGGGACTAGCTCCTACGAGCAGTACTTC	NA	15	TRBJ2-7	TRBD2	TRBV7-2
CSARGRDSNQPQHF	TGCAGTGCTAGGGGCAGGGATAGCAATCAGCCCCAGCATTTT	NA	14	TRBJ1-5	NA	TRBV20-1
CASSLDGRGNTF	TGCGCCAGCAGCTTGGATGGGAGGGGGAACACCTTC	NA	12	TRBJ1-2	NA	TRBV5-1
CASSQDRDQPQHF	TGTGCCAGCAGCCAGGACAGAGATCAGCCCCAGCATTTT	many	13	TRBJ1-5	NA	TRBV11-2
CSVIGKVYEQYF	TGCAGTGTGATAGGTAAAGTCTACGAGCAGTACTTC	NA	12	TRBJ2-7	NA	TRBV29-1
CSVEGQGPLNQPQHF	TGCAGCGTTGAGGGACAGGGCCCACTCAATCAGCCCCAGCATTTT	NA	15	TRBJ1-5	TRBD1	TRBV29-1
CSVDGTDYFETQYF	TGCAGCGTTGATGGGACAGACTATTTTGAGACCCAGTACTTC	NA	14	TRBJ2-5	TRBD1	TRBV29-1
CASILAGDDTEAFF	TGTGCCAGCATCTTGGCAGGGGATGACACTGAAGCTTTCTTT	many	14	TRBJ1-1	NA	TRBV28
CSAKTSRVQETQYF	TGCAGTGCCAAGACTAGTCGGGTACAAGAGACCCAGTACTTC	many	14	TRBJ2-5	NA	TRBV20-1
CSARLAGYNEQFF	TGCAGTGCTAGACTAGCGGGATACAATGAGCAGTTCTTC	few	13	TRBJ2-1	TRBD2	TRBV20-1
CASSDRGREPQHF	TGTGCCAGTAGTGACAGGGGGCGAGAGCCCCAGCATTTT	many	13	TRBJ1-5	TRBD1	TRBV19
CASSLSGGGQYF	TGTGCCAGCAGTTTATCAGGAGGAGGGCAGTACTTC	NA	12	TRBJ2-7	NA	TRBV27
CASSLGRILYGYTF	TGTGCCAGCAGCTTAGGCAGGATCCTCTATGGCTACACCTTC	many	14	TRBJ1-2	NA	TRBV7-2
CASSPRTGGYTF	TGTGCCAGCAGCCCCAGGACAGGGGGCTACACCTTC	many	12	TRBJ1-2	TRBD1	TRBV6-6
CASGTETYEQYF	TGTGCCAGCGGGACAGAAACCTACGAGCAGTACTTC	NA	12	TRBJ2-7	TRBD1	TRBV12-3/TRBV12-4
CASSARTGAEQYF	TGTGCCAGCAGTGCTAGAACAGGGGCCGAGCAGTACTTC	few	13	TRBJ2-7	TRBD1	TRBV11-1
CASSDTGTGINSPLHF	TGTGCCAGCAGTGATACCGGGACAGGGATTAATTCACCCCTCCACTTT	NA	16	TRBJ1-6	TRBD1	TRBV25-1
CASSVGRAEKKFF	TGTGCCAGCAGTGTGGGCAGGGCTGAAAAAAAGTTTTTT	NA	13	TRBJ1-4	NA	TRBV2
CASSYERQGNGYTF	TGTGCCAGCAGCTACGAACGACAGGGGAATGGCTACACCTTC	NA	14	TRBJ1-2	TRBD1	TRBV7-2
CAIRPGGVGTQHF	TGTGCCATCAGGCCAGGGGGAGTTGGGACCCAGCATTTT	NA	13	TRBJ1-5	TRBD1	TRBV10-3
CASSEAGGTGANYGYTF	TGTGCCAGCAGTGAAGCGGGGGGGACAGGGGCTAACTATGGCTACACCTTC	NA	17	TRBJ1-2	TRBD1	TRBV6-1
CASSGPGKTGNTIYF	TGTGCCAGCAGTGGCCCAGGGAAAACTGGAAACACCATATATTTT	few	15	TRBJ1-3	NA	TRBV2
CASRPGLAGGEQYF	TGTGCCAGCAGACCGGGACTAGCGGGAGGCGAGCAGTACTTC	few	14	TRBJ2-7	TRBD2	TRBV28
CASSEDEGAGPYGYTF	TGTGCCAGCAGTGAAGACGAAGGGGCAGGGCCCTATGGCTACACCTTC	few	16	TRBJ1-2	NA	TRBV2
CSAIEQNTGELFF	TGCAGTGCTATTGAGCAGAACACCGGGGAGCTGTTTTTT	many	13	TRBJ2-2	NA	TRBV20-1
CPTGATEAFF	TGTCCCACAGGGGCCACTGAAGCTTTCTTT	NA	10	TRBJ1-1	TRBD1	TRBV5-6
CSARDPTGDTEAFF	TGCAGTGCTAGGGACCCGACCGGGGACACTGAAGCTTTCTTT	many	14	TRBJ1-1	NA	TRBV20-1
CAISESTGVTYEQYF	TGTGCCATCAGTGAGTCGACAGGGGTTACCTACGAGCAGTACTTC	NA	15	TRBJ2-7	TRBD1	TRBV10-3
CAISPTDSYEQYF	TGTGCCATCAGCCCGACGGATTCCTACGAGCAGTACTTC	NA	13	TRBJ2-7	NA	TRBV10-3
CSARAKTGDQPQHF	TGCAGTGCTAGAGCTAAGACAGGGGATCAGCCCCAGCATTTT	many	14	TRBJ1-5	TRBD1	TRBV20-1
CASSEYMGHGELFF	TGTGCCAGCAGTGAATATATGGGTCACGGGGAGCTGTTTTTT	few	14	TRBJ2-2	NA	TRBV25-1
CSARGDRGETQYF	TGCAGTGCTAGGGGGGACAGGGGAGAGACCCAGTACTTC	many	13	TRBJ2-5	TRBD1	TRBV20-1
CASTHPLIYEQYF	TGTGCCAGCACCCACCCTCTCATCTACGAGCAGTACTTC	few	13	TRBJ2-7	NA	TRBV7-6
CATNPGVWVYGYTF	TGTGCCACGAATCCAGGGGTTTGGGTCTATGGCTACACCTTC	NA	14	TRBJ1-2	NA	TRBV10-3
CASSLMEGTEQYF	TGTGCCAGCAGCTTAATGGAGGGGACCGAGCAGTACTTC	many	13	TRBJ2-7	NA	TRBV7-3
CASRYRDTSGDDGHTF	TGTGCCAGCAGATACCGGGACACTTCCGGGGACGATGGCCACACCTTC	NA	16	TRBJ1-2	NA	TRBV2
CAARVEAGERAGELFF	TGTGCCGCTCGGGTGGAAGCGGGAGAACGGGCCGGGGAGCTGTTTTTT	NA	16	TRBJ2-2	TRBD2	TRBV10-3
CAIGEPRQAVTYEQYF	TGTGCCATCGGTGAGCCGCGGCAGGCTGTAACCTACGAGCAGTACTTC	NA	16	TRBJ2-7	NA	TRBV10-3